This is a list of T cell receptor beta chains from one sample in a study of cytomegalovirus exposure and HLA in healthy donors. This table comes from immunoSEQ multiplex PCR, and its TCRdb copy is limited to in-frame clones, with some not included. The repertoire includes roughly 140,000 clones, roughly nine tenths of them detected once, and around 3.4% sits in the top ten. Sequencing was performed on PBMCs. These receptors were obtained from a woman aged 18-29 years in good health and CMV-seropositive. Both conserved end residues are part of each CDR3. The order of the fields is V gene, CDR3 protein.

V gene: TRBV4-1
CDR3 protein: CASTRLAGGATGELFF

V gene: TRBV5-1
CDR3 protein: CASSLPKPNTEAFF

V gene: TRBV9
CDR3 protein: CASSAAPLAGVGGTDTQYF

V gene: TRBV7-9
CDR3 protein: CASTKKGDFPYNEQFF

V gene: TRBV27
CDR3 protein: CASQTGNQPQHF

V gene: TRBV10-3
CDR3 protein: CAISESTSGHNEQFF

V gene: TRBV2
CDR3 protein: CASRSGSSYEQYF

V gene: TRBV5-1
CDR3 protein: CACREYNEQFF

V gene: TRBV10-3
CDR3 protein: CAISGTGEDGYTF

V gene: TRBV11-1
CDR3 protein: CASSLAGGGGTDTQYF

V gene: TRBV9
CDR3 protein: CASSSQGHTEAFF

V gene: TRBV4-1
CDR3 protein: CASSQDSGGTNYGYTF

V gene: TRBV7-9
CDR3 protein: CASSQQRFTGELFF

V gene: TRBV18
CDR3 protein: CASSNTGGSPTSYEQYF

V gene: TRBV9
CDR3 protein: CASSATGGGYEQYF

V gene: TRBV6-5
CDR3 protein: CASSPDRISAELFF

V gene: TRBV11-3
CDR3 protein: CASSLVVAPRAYNEQFF

V gene: TRBV4-2
CDR3 protein: CASSQGAGTYEQYF

V gene: TRBV11-3
CDR3 protein: CASRHRDSWDIQYF

V gene: TRBV4-1
CDR3 protein: CASRVEGLLAYEQYF

V gene: TRBV28
CDR3 protein: CASHGFTDTQYF

V gene: TRBV6-1
CDR3 protein: CASSDTREPAIEQFF

V gene: TRBV7-9
CDR3 protein: CASSLALGEAFF

V gene: TRBV9
CDR3 protein: CASSGLAGVSYNEQFF

V gene: TRBV7-2
CDR3 protein: CASSLNRLFGYGYTF

V gene: TRBV5-1
CDR3 protein: CASSPRTGGLDTEAFF

V gene: TRBV2
CDR3 protein: CASGRELGSNQPQHF

V gene: TRBV6-6
CDR3 protein: CASSSDSLSTDTQYF

V gene: TRBV28
CDR3 protein: CASSLSFSGRREQYF

V gene: TRBV7-6
CDR3 protein: CASSLALAGGNEQFF

V gene: TRBV11-2
CDR3 protein: CASSYQWRGRGSGYTF

V gene: TRBV7-8
CDR3 protein: CASSLRPFTSGGGAKNIQYF

V gene: TRBV6-6
CDR3 protein: CASIYSGANVLTF

V gene: TRBV6-5
CDR3 protein: CASSLSRTYTEAFF

V gene: TRBV11-3
CDR3 protein: CASATGGADEKLFF

V gene: TRBV4-2
CDR3 protein: CASSFLSGSSYEQYF

V gene: TRBV10-3
CDR3 protein: CAISEQEGISEQYF

V gene: TRBV28
CDR3 protein: CASSLQRPGELFF

V gene: TRBV6-1
CDR3 protein: CASRPPGAPKSGYTF

V gene: TRBV6-5
CDR3 protein: CASSYSGATTNEKLFF

V gene: TRBV29-1
CDR3 protein: CSVWTGGYGYTF

V gene: TRBV4-3
CDR3 protein: CASSQAGYNYGYTF

V gene: TRBV28
CDR3 protein: CASSLFSEREKDDEQYF

V gene: TRBV9
CDR3 protein: CASSVGGTSAIYEQYF

V gene: TRBV5-1
CDR3 protein: CASSLAGLTPDTQYF